Described below is a single T cell receptor beta chain sequence and its context. These data are taken from a study of blood T cell repertoires in COVID-19. Authors' analysis steps: Amplification from reference gene primers served as the basis for estimated nucleated cell counts. Sequencing used immunoSEQ multiplex PCR; TCRdb keeps in-frame clones, though not all of them. That table supplies the V and J calls and clone size; D and trimming were determined from the DNA. The profile covers over 200,000 clones, with around 90% appearing a single time and 0.65% to 0.8% taken by the ten largest. This clonotype originated in a human donor in a cohort sampled during active COVID-19. The specimen was peripheral blood.

The CDR3 region has the DNA TGCGCCAGCAGCCCCGGACTAGCGGGGGACCCGTACCAAGAGACCCAGTACTTC. It translates to CASSPGLAGDPYQETQYF. The chain is built from TRBV5-1 and TRBJ2-5, with 13 bases lining up with TRBD2. The germline gives CDR1 SGHRS, CDR2 YFSETQ. The CDR3 is made up of 18 amino acids. J lost 0 bases, V lost 4 bases, and 9 bases had no gene match.